The rows below give T cell receptor beta chains drawn from one sample of a study of response to subunit inactivated influenza vaccine. TCRdb called the RT-PCR reads again in MiXCR, with one record for every CDR3 protein. The sample holds roughly 700,000 distinct CDR3 sequences; over 11% are singletons and the top ten take less than 7%. Here the sequenced sample was PBMCs from blood, taken less than 15 days before vaccination. The receptors derive from a man aged 45-60 years who received an inactivated influenza vaccine. CDR3s include the opening cysteine and the closing phenylalanine or tryptophan. Fields, in order: J gene, V gene, CDR3 protein.

j_call: TRBJ2-7
v_call: TRBV7-2
cdr3_aa: CASSLYGGTYEQYF

j_call: TRBJ2-2
v_call: TRBV7-9
cdr3_aa: CASSLDQRATGELFF

j_call: TRBJ1-1
v_call: TRBV7-2
cdr3_aa: CASRPRTGLTEAFF

j_call: TRBJ2-1
v_call: TRBV20-1
cdr3_aa: CSAPRSYNEQFF

j_call: TRBJ2-7
v_call: TRBV3-1
cdr3_aa: CASSQDASVRYEQYF

j_call: TRBJ2-1
v_call: TRBV12-3/TRBV12-4
cdr3_aa: CASTLWGGLNEQFF

j_call: TRBJ2-3
v_call: TRBV7-2
cdr3_aa: CASSPESAGPAYF

j_call: TRBJ2-7
v_call: TRBV20-1
cdr3_aa: CSVESDTSYEQYF

j_call: TRBJ1-5
v_call: TRBV4-1
cdr3_aa: CASSQVEGGRQPQHF

j_call: TRBJ2-4
v_call: TRBV4-1
cdr3_aa: CASSFAPLAGGNIQYF

j_call: TRBJ2-1
v_call: TRBV29-1
cdr3_aa: CSVEDLPQKSNEQFF

j_call: TRBJ2-2
v_call: TRBV18
cdr3_aa: CASSKPGLQNTGELFF

j_call: TRBJ1-6
v_call: TRBV5-1
cdr3_aa: CASSLGAGGLHSPLHF

j_call: TRBJ2-5
v_call: TRBV29-1
cdr3_aa: CSVVSREETQYF

j_call: TRBJ2-7
v_call: TRBV11-2
cdr3_aa: CASSLHGSSGEQYF

j_call: TRBJ2-4
v_call: TRBV20-1
cdr3_aa: CSARTALAKNIQYF

j_call: TRBJ2-3
v_call: TRBV7-3
cdr3_aa: CASSPAGVGRGSTDTQYF

j_call: TRBJ1-6
v_call: TRBV20-1
cdr3_aa: CSASPWAGRGSYNSPLHF

j_call: TRBJ2-1
v_call: TRBV12-3/TRBV12-4
cdr3_aa: CASTPGLVGYNEQFF

j_call: TRBJ2-2
v_call: TRBV28
cdr3_aa: CASTRRLANTGELFF

j_call: TRBJ2-1
v_call: TRBV6-1
cdr3_aa: CASGRSGSSYEQFF

j_call: TRBJ2-5
v_call: TRBV11-2
cdr3_aa: CASQGWGTGRRETQYF

j_call: TRBJ1-4
v_call: TRBV4-3
cdr3_aa: CASSRAVGEKLFF

j_call: TRBJ2-5
v_call: TRBV20-1
cdr3_aa: CSVPDGEETQYF

j_call: TRBJ2-4
v_call: TRBV28
cdr3_aa: CASSLLFGQGNIQYF

j_call: TRBJ2-1
v_call: TRBV7-3
cdr3_aa: CASSFSGRAVDEQFF

j_call: TRBJ1-1
v_call: TRBV12-3/TRBV12-4
cdr3_aa: CASRRDWNTEAFF

j_call: TRBJ2-5
v_call: TRBV4-2
cdr3_aa: CASSPAAVPPKTQYF

j_call: TRBJ2-5
v_call: TRBV7-9
cdr3_aa: CASSSYHRGETQYF

j_call: TRBJ1-1
v_call: TRBV19
cdr3_aa: CASSTWTGGNTEAFF

j_call: TRBJ1-1
v_call: TRBV12-3/TRBV12-4
cdr3_aa: CASSYKTGLGTEAFF